These T cell receptor beta chains were read from a single sample in a study of T cell responses to AZD1222 COVID-19 vaccine. Repertoires were generated with immunoSEQ multiplex PCR, while TCRdb's copy carries only in-frame clones and drops some. The profile covers about 59,000 clones, with 85% to 90% appearing a single time and under 6.5% taken by the ten largest. The source was peripheral blood, collected 28 days after the second AZD1222 dose. The receptors derive from an adult who received the AZD1222 COVID-19 vaccine. Both conserved end residues are part of each CDR3. Each record gives: CDR3 DNA, CDR3 protein, J gene, clone size, V gene, D gene. The D gene is left open where the match is weak. A clone size is listed for some rows: how often the clone was seen (once, few, many), or a class if it is expanded.

cdr3_nt: TGTGCCTGGAGTACAGGACAGGGGGACACTGAAGCTTTCTTT
cdr3_aa: CAWSTGQGDTEAFF
j_call: TRBJ1-1
clone_size: few
v_call: TRBV30
d_call: TRBD1

cdr3_nt: TGTGCCAGCAGCCTACAGGGATATAATTCACCCCTCCACTTT
cdr3_aa: CASSLQGYNSPLHF
j_call: TRBJ1-6
clone_size: few
v_call: TRBV13
d_call: .

cdr3_nt: TGTGCCAGCAGCCATACGCTCTATACCCAAGAGACCCAGTACTTC
cdr3_aa: CASSHTLYTQETQYF
j_call: TRBJ2-5
clone_size: .
v_call: TRBV3-1/TRBV3-2
d_call: .

cdr3_nt: TGCGCCAGCAGCTCGCGGACTAGCAACCAAGAGACCCAGTACTTC
cdr3_aa: CASSSRTSNQETQYF
j_call: TRBJ2-5
clone_size: .
v_call: TRBV5-1
d_call: TRBD2

cdr3_nt: TGTGCCAGTAGTACCCGGACAGCTGGAAACACCATATATTTT
cdr3_aa: CASSTRTAGNTIYF
j_call: TRBJ1-3
clone_size: .
v_call: TRBV19
d_call: .

cdr3_nt: TGTGCCAGTAGTATAGTAAGCAGGACGGCTGGAAACACCATATATTTT
cdr3_aa: CASSIVSRTAGNTIYF
j_call: TRBJ1-3
clone_size: .
v_call: TRBV19
d_call: .

cdr3_nt: TGTGCCACCAGTGATCGGGCGGCCCAACGCACCGGGGAGCTGTTTTTT
cdr3_aa: CATSDRAAQRTGELFF
j_call: TRBJ2-2
clone_size: .
v_call: TRBV24-1
d_call: .

cdr3_nt: TGTGCCATCAGTGAGACTGTAAATTCACCCCTCCACTTT
cdr3_aa: CAISETVNSPLHF
j_call: TRBJ1-6
clone_size: .
v_call: TRBV10-3
d_call: .

cdr3_nt: TGTGCCAGCAGCCCACGGACAGGGTTCGGCGGGGAGCTGTTTTTT
cdr3_aa: CASSPRTGFGGELFF
j_call: TRBJ2-2
clone_size: .
v_call: TRBV28
d_call: TRBD1

cdr3_nt: TGTGCCAGCAGTGAAGGGGGCCGGAGACCCAATCAGCCCCAGCATTTT
cdr3_aa: CASSEGGRRPNQPQHF
j_call: TRBJ1-5
clone_size: .
v_call: TRBV2
d_call: .

cdr3_nt: TGTGCCAGCAGCTTGCAGGGGGCTCTCGAGCAGTACTTC
cdr3_aa: CASSLQGALEQYF
j_call: TRBJ2-7
clone_size: .
v_call: TRBV5-4
d_call: TRBD1

cdr3_nt: TGTGCCAGCAGCACAACTAGCGGGGGTCTTTACGCGAATGAGCAGTTCTTC
cdr3_aa: CASSTTSGGLYANEQFF
j_call: TRBJ2-1
clone_size: .
v_call: TRBV5-5
d_call: TRBD2

cdr3_nt: TGCGCCAGCAGCTTATCAGTGAATGAAAAACTGTTTTTT
cdr3_aa: CASSLSVNEKLFF
j_call: TRBJ1-4
clone_size: .
v_call: TRBV5-1
d_call: .

cdr3_nt: TGTGCCAGCAGTATCACTAGCGGGAGGGGAACCGGGGAGCTGTTTTTT
cdr3_aa: CASSITSGRGTGELFF
j_call: TRBJ2-2
clone_size: .
v_call: TRBV27
d_call: TRBD2

cdr3_nt: TGCAGTGCTAGTCCTAGCTTAAGCTCCTACGAGCAGTACTTC
cdr3_aa: CSASPSLSSYEQYF
j_call: TRBJ2-7
clone_size: .
v_call: TRBV20-1
d_call: .

cdr3_nt: TGTGCCAGCAGTCCCCCCCGAGGCTCTGGAAACACCATATATTTT
cdr3_aa: CASSPPRGSGNTIYF
j_call: TRBJ1-3
clone_size: .
v_call: TRBV6-6
d_call: .

cdr3_nt: TGTGCCAGCAGCTCCGAACAGGGGAACACTGAAGCTTTCTTT
cdr3_aa: CASSSEQGNTEAFF
j_call: TRBJ1-1
clone_size: .
v_call: TRBV7-9
d_call: .

cdr3_nt: TGTGCCAGCACTCAGACCCCTTCGGAGACCCAGTACTTC
cdr3_aa: CASTQTPSETQYF
j_call: TRBJ2-5
clone_size: once
v_call: TRBV12-3/TRBV12-4
d_call: .

cdr3_nt: TGTGCCAGCAGCGCGGACTCCCGGAGCACAGATACGCAGTATTTT
cdr3_aa: CASSADSRSTDTQYF
j_call: TRBJ2-3
clone_size: once
v_call: TRBV7-2
d_call: .

cdr3_nt: TGCAGCGGCCGACTCGGAACAGATACGAACACCGGGGAGCTGTTTTTT
cdr3_aa: CSGRLGTDTNTGELFF
j_call: TRBJ2-2
clone_size: .
v_call: TRBV29-1
d_call: .

cdr3_nt: TGTGCCAGCACTCGGGACACAGATACGCAGTATTTT
cdr3_aa: CASTRDTDTQYF
j_call: TRBJ2-3
clone_size: .
v_call: TRBV12-3/TRBV12-4
d_call: .

cdr3_nt: TGTGCCAGTAAAACGGGGACGTGGGCCCAGCATTTT
cdr3_aa: CASKTGTWAQHF
j_call: TRBJ1-5
clone_size: .
v_call: TRBV19
d_call: .

cdr3_nt: TGTGCCAGCAGCTTGGGGACAGCGCAAGAGACCCAGTACTTC
cdr3_aa: CASSLGTAQETQYF
j_call: TRBJ2-5
clone_size: .
v_call: TRBV5-6
d_call: .

cdr3_nt: TGTGCCAGCAGCGCGACAGGGGCGGCTGGAAACACCATATATTTT
cdr3_aa: CASSATGAAGNTIYF
j_call: TRBJ1-3
clone_size: .
v_call: TRBV11-2
d_call: TRBD1

cdr3_nt: TGCAGCTTCCCCCGGGACAGCTTGCAAGAGACCCAGTACTTC
cdr3_aa: CSFPRDSLQETQYF
j_call: TRBJ2-5
clone_size: .
v_call: TRBV29-1
d_call: TRBD1

cdr3_nt: TGTGCCACCAGCAGAGATCAGGTTGCAACTAATGAAAAACTGTTTTTT
cdr3_aa: CATSRDQVATNEKLFF
j_call: TRBJ1-4
clone_size: .
v_call: TRBV15
d_call: .

cdr3_nt: TGTGCCAGCAGTGGGACTAGCGGGGGGGCCGGTGAGCAGTTCTTC
cdr3_aa: CASSGTSGGAGEQFF
j_call: TRBJ2-1
clone_size: .
v_call: TRBV2
d_call: TRBD2

cdr3_nt: TGTGCCAGCAGCGTCTCCGGGACAGGGTACGAGCAGTACTTC
cdr3_aa: CASSVSGTGYEQYF
j_call: TRBJ2-7
clone_size: .
v_call: TRBV9
d_call: TRBD1

cdr3_nt: TGCGCCAGCAGCTTGTCCCCCGTGGGCGGGGAGCTGTTTTTT
cdr3_aa: CASSLSPVGGELFF
j_call: TRBJ2-2
clone_size: .
v_call: TRBV5-1
d_call: .

cdr3_nt: TGTGCCAGCAGCTTGGGACTAGCGGACTACGAGCAGTACTTC
cdr3_aa: CASSLGLADYEQYF
j_call: TRBJ2-7
clone_size: .
v_call: TRBV5-6
d_call: TRBD2

cdr3_nt: TGTGCCAGCAGTGAAGGCTGGTATTCACCCCTCCACTTT
cdr3_aa: CASSEGWYSPLHF
j_call: TRBJ1-6
clone_size: .
v_call: TRBV2
d_call: .

cdr3_nt: TGTGCCAGTAGAAACAGGGAACTCCTGAACACTGAAGCTTTCTTT
cdr3_aa: CASRNRELLNTEAFF
j_call: TRBJ1-1
clone_size: .
v_call: TRBV19
d_call: .

cdr3_nt: TGTGCCAGCAGTGAAAGCTCGCCAGGGCGACAATACTACGAGCAGTACTTC
cdr3_aa: CASSESSPGRQYYEQYF
j_call: TRBJ2-7
clone_size: .
v_call: TRBV2
d_call: .

cdr3_nt: TGTGCCAGCAGCCCAGGCGTCTCTTATAATTCACCCCTCCACTTT
cdr3_aa: CASSPGVSYNSPLHF
j_call: TRBJ1-6
clone_size: .
v_call: TRBV6-4
d_call: .

cdr3_nt: TGTGCCAGCAGCCCGTGGGGGGCGAATGGCTACACCTTC
cdr3_aa: CASSPWGANGYTF
j_call: TRBJ1-2
clone_size: .
v_call: TRBV12-3/TRBV12-4
d_call: .

cdr3_nt: TGCGCCAGCAGCGGCCAGGGGGCGGCAACTAATGAAAAACTGTTTTTT
cdr3_aa: CASSGQGAATNEKLFF
j_call: TRBJ1-4
clone_size: .
v_call: TRBV5-1
d_call: TRBD1

cdr3_nt: TGTGCCAGCAGCCAGACAGGGGGCGTTTCACCCCTCCACTTT
cdr3_aa: CASSQTGGVSPLHF
j_call: TRBJ1-6
clone_size: .
v_call: TRBV7-2
d_call: TRBD1

cdr3_nt: TGCAGTGCTGAACTCAAGGACGAGCAGTACTTC
cdr3_aa: CSAELKDEQYF
j_call: TRBJ2-7
clone_size: once
v_call: TRBV20-1
d_call: .

cdr3_nt: TGTGCCAGCAGCCGGGACGACAGACAGCCCCAGCATTTT
cdr3_aa: CASSRDDRQPQHF
j_call: TRBJ1-5
clone_size: .
v_call: TRBV3-1/TRBV3-2
d_call: .

cdr3_nt: TGTGCCAGCAGGCAAAGGGGAAGGGGTACACAGTTTTGGACTAATGAAAAACTGTTTTTT
cdr3_aa: CASRQRGRGTQFWTNEKLFF
j_call: TRBJ1-4
clone_size: few
v_call: TRBV3-1/TRBV3-2
d_call: .